These 26 T cell receptor beta chains were sequenced from one sample in a study of blood T cell repertoires in COVID-19. The assay was immunoSEQ multiplex PCR, and TCRdb's table has in-frame clones only and misses some. The profile shows about 35,000 clones, roughly 80% of them singletons. The source material was peripheral blood. These receptor sequences come from a man between 60 and 75 years old in a cohort sampled during active COVID-19.

This clone has only one observation. The chain combines TRBV7-2 with TRBJ2-7; D is possibly TRBD2 (7 bases). There are 15 residues in the CDR3. Trimming left V 3 bases short and J 7 bases short, with 19 bases between. The germline gives CDR1 SGHTA, CDR2 FQGNSA. CDR3 nucleotide sequence: TGTGCCAGCAGCTTTAGCCAGGGGCTCGGGGGGGAGCAGTACTTC. Amino acid sequence: CASSFSQGLGGEQYF.

The gene calls are TRBV5-1 and TRBJ2-1; maybe TRBD2 (7 bases). The CDR3 loop spans 14 amino acids. CDR1 is SGHRS and CDR2 is YFSETQ in the germline V gene. V was clipped by 1 base and J by 6 bases, with 11 bases between them. CDR3 amino acids: CASSLRGASNEQFF. CDR3 sequence (DNA): TGCGCCAGCAGCTTGCGGGGGGCGTCCAATGAGCAGTTCTTC.

CDR3 in amino acids: CASSLAPGGMGSSYNEQFF. In DNA, the CDR3 is TGTGCCAGCAGCTTAGCTCCTGGGGGCATGGGGTCCTCCTACAATGAGCAGTTCTTC. This chain connects TRBV7-8 to TRBJ2-1; D is perhaps TRBD1 (6 bases). V lost 0 bases to trimming and J lost 0 bases, with 18 bases between them. The germline CDR1 and CDR2 sequences are SGHVS and FQNEAQ. The CDR3 totals 19 residues. The variable domain in full, completed from reference TRBV7-8 and TRBJ2-1, reads GAGVSQSPRYKVAKRGQDVALRCDPISGHVSLFWYQQALGQGPEFLTYFQNEAQLDKSGLPSDRFFAERPEGSVSTLKIQRTQQEDSAVYLCASSLAPGGMGSSYNEQFFGPGTRLTVL.

V usage is TRBV18 and J usage is TRBJ2-3; 8 bases are shared with TRBD1. V gave up 4 bases and J gave up 5 bases; unmatched junction bases: 11. The CDR3 is 16 amino acids. Germline V gene lookup returns CDR1 KGHSH and CDR2 LQKENI. The chain's CDR3 is CASSRASGGKGDTQYF. The CDR3 DNA reads TGTGCCAGCTCACGGGCTTCAGGGGGCAAGGGAGATACGCAGTATTTT.

The chain is built from TRBV19 and TRBJ1-2; the match to TRBD1 covers 7 bases. V dropped 5 bases and J dropped 0; count of bases not matched to a gene: 6. The CDR3 loop spans 15 amino acids. The V gene's germline CDR1 is LNHDA and CDR2 SQIVND (reference sequence). CDR3 bases: TGTGCCAGTAGTTCCTCCGGGACAGCTAACTATGGCTACACCTTC. It translates to CASSSSGTANYGYTF.

The CDR3 sequence: CASSGQGAKYEQYF. The CDR3 coding sequence is TGTGCCAGCTCAGGACAGGGGGCAAAATACGAGCAGTACTTC. This rearrangement joins TRBV18 to TRBJ2-7, with 11 bases matching TRBD1. Trimming cost V 5 bases and J 4 bases; bases outside gene matches: 4. The CDR3 extends over 14 amino acids. Germline CDR1 and CDR2: KGHSH and LQKENI.

This rearrangement joins TRBV11-2 to TRBJ2-5; weak D call: TRBD1 (6 bases). This CDR3 region has 15 residues. Germline CDR1 and CDR2: SGHAT and FQNNGV. The V and J ends lost 5 bases and 5 bases respectively, with 18 bases between them. The CDR3 sequence: CASSLKQTGIETQYF. The CDR3 DNA follows: TGTGCCAGCAGCCTCAAACAAACAGGGATTGAGACCCAGTACTTC. Based on the CDR3 plus reference TRBV11-2 and TRBJ2-5, the full variable domain is EAGVAQSPRYKIIEKRQSVAFWCNPISGHATLYWYQQILGQGPKLLIQFQNNGVVDDSQLPKDRFSAERLKGVDSTLKIQPAKLEDSAVYLCASSLKQTGIETQYFGPGTRLLVL.

This rearrangement joins TRBV5-4 to TRBJ2-3; tentatively, D is TRBD1 (6 bases). From germline, CDR1 is SGHNT and CDR2 YYREEE (reference sequence). Trimming took 4 bases from V and 1 from J, leaving 13 bases between them. The CDR3 consists of 15 residues. The CDR3 DNA reads TGTGCCAGCAGCCCCGAGGGGGAAGGCACAGATACGCAGTATTTT. Its translation is CASSPEGEGTDTQYF.

The V call is TRBV2, the J call TRBJ2-1; the D is unclear. The germline V gene has CDR1 SNHLY and CDR2 FYNNEI. The CDR3 covers 13 residues. The V end lost 3 bases, the J end lost 0 bases, and 3 bases lay between the germline ends. The CDR3 region has the DNA TGTGCCAGCAGTGACAGCTCCTACAATGAGCAGTTCTTC. This encodes CASSDSSYNEQFF.

V usage is TRBV12-5 and J usage is TRBJ2-7; D is uncertain. The V gene lost 1 base and the J gene lost 3 bases, with 7 bases spanning the gap. The CDR3 length is 13 residues. Germline CDR1 is LGHNT and CDR2 is FRNRAP. DNA for the CDR3: TGTGCTAGTGGTTTGGCCAATAGCTACGAGCAGTACTTC. It yields the protein CASGLANSYEQYF.

This rearrangement joins TRBV10-2 to TRBJ2-7; the match to TRBD2 covers 10 bases. Germline V gives CDR1 WSHSY, CDR2 SAAADI. The length of the CDR3 is 15 residues. Unmatched junction bases numbered 4, after V lost 2 bases and J lost 3 bases. CDR3 residues: CASSELASGSYEQYF. The CDR3 coding sequence is TGCGCCAGCAGTGAGCTGGCTAGCGGGAGCTACGAGCAGTACTTC.

The chain links TRBV29-1 to TRBJ2-7, with unresolved D. This CDR3 region has 14 residues. Germline values: CDR1 SQVTM, CDR2 ANQGSEA. V was trimmed by 8 bases and J by 0 bases, leaving 17 bases between them. The CDR3 reads CSPRGGSPSYEQYF. The CDR3 region has the DNA TGCAGCCCCCGCGGTGGCAGTCCCTCCTACGAGCAGTACTTC.

The chain joins TRBV27 to TRBJ2-1; 7 bases are a match to TRBD2. CDR3 length: 14 residues. Per germline, CDR1 MNHEY and CDR2 SMNVEV (reference sequence). The J segment lost 5 bases and the V segment lost 7 bases, leaving 8 bases of the junction unmatched. For the CDR3, the DNA is TGTGCCAGCAACAAGCGGGGTCCCCACAATGAGCAGTTCTTC. This encodes CASNKRGPHNEQFF.

This clone was counted a few times. The rearrangement uses TRBV7-9 and TRBJ1-1; D perhaps matches TRBD1 (5 bases). Germline V lookup: CDR1 SEHNR, CDR2 FQNEAQ (reference sequence). The CDR3 spans 14 residues. Trimming stripped 1 base from V and 2 bases from J, with 8 bases between. CDR3 in amino acids: CASSLGGLNTEAFF. In nucleotides, the CDR3 is TGTGCCAGCAGCTTAGGGGGCCTCAACACTGAAGCTTTCTTT.

The chain couples TRBV28 to TRBJ2-7; TRBD1 agrees at 7 bases. This CDR3 comprises 11 residues. Losses at the gene ends were 7 bases for V and 6 bases for J; bases not matched to a gene: 3. Germline CDR1 reads MDHEN; CDR2 reads SYDVKM. This chain's CDR3 is CASTDRAEQYF. CDR3 nucleotides: TGTGCCAGCACAGACAGGGCCGAGCAGTACTTC.

V is TRBV9 and J is TRBJ2-1, with 14 positions matching TRBD2. The CDR3 totals 15 residues. The germline CDR1 and CDR2 sequences are SGDLS and YYNGEE. After removal of 3 bases from V and 13 bases from J, the junction contained 9 bases not matched to a gene. In nucleotides, the CDR3 is TGTGCCAGCAGCGCTGGAAGACTAGCGGGGGGGTTTCAGTTCTTC. Its protein product is CASSAGRLAGGFQFF.

This clone was seen once. The chain has TRBV20-1 and TRBJ2-7; 9 bases are shared with TRBD1. After removal of 3 bases from V and 1 base from J, the junction contained 4 bases not matched to a gene. The V gene's germline CDR1 is DFQATT and CDR2 SNEGSKA (reference sequence). The CDR3 spans 14 residues. The CDR3 here is CSASCGQGSYEQYF. CDR3 nucleotide sequence: TGCAGTGCTAGTTGCGGACAGGGGTCCTACGAGCAGTACTTC.

The V and J genes are TRBV3-1 (or the pseudogene TRBV3-2) and TRBJ2-3; 12 positions agree with TRBD2. Per the germline V gene, CDR1 is LGHDT and CDR2 is YNNKEL (reference sequence). V gave up 3 bases and J gave up 4 bases; unmatched junction bases: 5. This CDR3 is 16 amino acids long. The CDR3 is CASSQDGLAGSDTQYF. In DNA form, the CDR3 reads TGTGCCAGCAGCCAGGACGGACTAGCGGGATCAGATACGCAGTATTTT.

J is TRBJ2-7 and V is TRBV5-6, with D maybe TRBD2 (6 bases). Trimming stripped 3 bases from V and 6 bases from J, with 10 bases between. CDR3 length equals 12 residues. CDR1 is SGHDT, CDR2 YYEEEE, per germline. CDR3 sequence (DNA): TGTGCCAGCAGCTCTGGAGCGGGCGAGCAGTACTTC. It specifies CASSSGAGEQYF. The whole variable domain, filled in from reference TRBV5-6 and TRBJ2-7, reads DAGVTQSPTHLIKTRGQQVTLRCSPKSGHDTVSWYQQALGQGPQFIFQYYEEEERQRGNFPDRFSGHQFPNYSSELNVNALLLGDSALYLCASSSGAGEQYFGPGTRLTVT.

The chain is built from TRBV6-6 and TRBJ2-7, with 10 bases fitting TRBD1. Germline values: CDR1 MNHNY, CDR2 SVGAGI (reference sequence). The CDR3 spans 14 residues. Trimming removed 5 bases from V and 6 bases from J; junction bases left unmatched: 7. The CDR3 coding sequence is TGTGCCAGCAGTGACCGGGACAGGGGTTCCGAGCAGTACTTC. Protein product: CASSDRDRGSEQYF.

The chain's CDR3 is CASSLERGGTGRGNTIYF. The DNA for the CDR3 is TGCGCCAGCAGCTTGGAGAGAGGGGGGACAGGCCGTGGAAACACCATATATTTT. The gene calls are TRBV5-1 and TRBJ1-3; 8 positions match TRBD1. The V gene end was trimmed by 0 bases and the J gene end by 3 bases; junction bases not matched to a gene: 11. The CDR3 is made up of 18 amino acids. Germline CDR1 and CDR2: SGHRS and YFSETQ.

This clone was detected once. The chain employs TRBV5-1 and TRBJ2-4, with D uncertain. The CDR3 loop spans 14 amino acids. Per the germline V gene, CDR1 is SGHRS and CDR2 is YFSETQ. V lost 4 bases and J lost 5, with 13 bases in between. Written as DNA, the CDR3 is TGCGCCAGCAGCCCTCTAGATATCGAAAACATTCAGTACTTC. This encodes CASSPLDIENIQYF.

The gene calls are TRBV5-6 and TRBJ1-3; D gene uncertain. CDR3 length: 15 residues. Trimming cost V 4 bases and J 8 bases, with 19 bases left between them. CDR1 is SGHDT and CDR2 is YYEEEE in the germline V gene. This chain's CDR3 is CASSQLEVLGHTIYF. The CDR3 bases are TGTGCCAGCAGCCAGCTGGAAGTGTTGGGCCACACCATATATTTT. Filled out from reference TRBV5-6 and TRBJ1-3, the complete variable domain reads DAGVTQSPTHLIKTRGQQVTLRCSPKSGHDTVSWYQQALGQGPQFIFQYYEEEERQRGNFPDRFSGHQFPNYSSELNVNALLLGDSALYLCASSQLEVLGHTIYFGEGSWLTVV.

The chain combines TRBV5-1 with TRBJ2-7; 10 bases agree with TRBD2. The CDR3 consists of 16 residues. Germline CDR1 reads SGHRS; CDR2 reads YFSETQ. After removal of 4 bases from V and 7 bases from J, the junction contained 14 bases not matched to a gene. This chain's CDR3 is CASSPTIGSGRGEQYF. DNA of the CDR3: TGCGCCAGCAGCCCGACTATCGGGAGCGGGAGGGGAGAGCAGTACTTC.

The chain employs TRBV4-2 and TRBJ2-7; D perhaps matches TRBD2 (6 bases). Germline lookup yields CDR1 LGHNA and CDR2 YNFKEQ. CDR3 length equals 15 residues. Between the trimmed V and J ends, which lost 1 base and 4 bases, there was a span of 14 bases. The CDR3 reads CASSQGETAGYEQYF. The CDR3 DNA reads as TGTGCCAGCAGCCAAGGGGAGACGGCGGGATACGAGCAGTACTTC.

This chain uses TRBV7-9 with TRBJ2-1; the match to TRBD2 covers 10 bases. V was clipped by 6 bases and J by 2 bases; unmatched bases: 7. The CDR3 runs 16 residues. The V gene's germline CDR1 is SEHNR and CDR2 FQNEAQ (reference sequence). The DNA for the CDR3 is TGTGCCAGCAGTACAGCGGGAGGGGTCCCCTACAATGAGCAGTTCTTC. This codes for CASSTAGGVPYNEQFF.